The rows below give T cell receptor beta chains drawn from one sample of a study of blood T cell repertoires in COVID-19. Profiled with immunoSEQ multiplex PCR; TCRdb holds only in-frame clones, not every one. This sample has over 200,000 clones, with 92% found just once. The sequenced sample was peripheral blood. The receptors stem from a man in his 60s with COVID-19, enrolled during active disease. The CDR3 runs from the conserved cysteine through the conserved F or W. Fields, in order: CDR3 protein, CDR3 DNA, clone size, V gene, J gene, D gene. The D gene is left open where the match is weak. Size values are once, few and many counts, or a class for expanded clones, and some rows have none.

CDR3 protein: CASSPTGTGGAGELFF; CDR3 DNA: TGCGCCAGCAGCCCCACCGGGACAGGGGGGGCCGGGGAGCTGTTTTTT; clone size: -; V gene: TRBV5-1; J gene: TRBJ2-2; D gene: TRBD1
CDR3 protein: CASSPRSQRDTGELFF; CDR3 DNA: TGCGCCAGCAGCCCAAGAAGTCAACGGGACACCGGGGAGCTGTTTTTT; clone size: once; V gene: TRBV4-1; J gene: TRBJ2-2; D gene: -
CDR3 protein: CASSLSSTVETQYF; CDR3 DNA: TGTGCCAGCAGCTTATCGAGTACGGTGGAGACCCAGTACTTC; clone size: once; V gene: TRBV7-9; J gene: TRBJ2-5; D gene: -
CDR3 protein: CASSGREHYNEQFF; CDR3 DNA: TGTGCCAGCAGCGGACGGGAGCACTACAATGAGCAGTTCTTC; clone size: once; V gene: TRBV11-2; J gene: TRBJ2-1; D gene: -
CDR3 protein: CASSIPGLQTGGGEYNEQFF; CDR3 DNA: TGCGCCAGCAGCATACCGGGACTACAAACCGGAGGAGGCGAATACAATGAGCAGTTCTTC; clone size: -; V gene: TRBV5-1; J gene: TRBJ2-1; D gene: TRBD2
CDR3 protein: CASSHDRGRGEQFF; CDR3 DNA: TGTGCCAGCAGCCACGACAGGGGGCGTGGTGAGCAGTTCTTC; clone size: -; V gene: TRBV11-2; J gene: TRBJ2-1; D gene: TRBD1
CDR3 protein: CASSAAGGSYEQYF; CDR3 DNA: TGTGCCAGCTCAGCAGCGGGGGGATCCTACGAGCAGTACTTC; clone size: -; V gene: TRBV18; J gene: TRBJ2-7; D gene: TRBD2
CDR3 protein: CASSGYGSGTQYF; CDR3 DNA: TGTGCCAGCAGCGGGTACGGGAGTGGGACCCAGTACTTC; clone size: -; V gene: TRBV7-3; J gene: TRBJ2-5; D gene: -
CDR3 protein: CASSRSRGALYNEQFF; CDR3 DNA: TGTGCCAGCAGTCGATCCCGGGGGGCCCTATACAATGAGCAGTTCTTC; clone size: -; V gene: TRBV5-6; J gene: TRBJ2-1; D gene: -
CDR3 protein: CATMDGVGTGELFF; CDR3 DNA: TGTGCCACCATGGACGGGGTAGGAACCGGGGAGCTGTTTTTT; clone size: -; V gene: TRBV24-1; J gene: TRBJ2-2; D gene: -
CDR3 protein: CASSGRRQGPTDTQYF; CDR3 DNA: TGTGCCAGCAGCGGCCGTCGACAGGGGCCCACAGATACGCAGTATTTT; clone size: -; V gene: TRBV9; J gene: TRBJ2-3; D gene: TRBD1
CDR3 protein: CASSVAGLAGTTGELFF; CDR3 DNA: TGTGCCAGCAGCGTAGCGGGACTAGCGGGGACCACCGGGGAGCTGTTTTTT; clone size: once; V gene: TRBV9; J gene: TRBJ2-2; D gene: TRBD2
CDR3 protein: CASSPPGRAVNTEAFF; CDR3 DNA: TGTGCCAGCTCACCACCTGGCAGGGCTGTGAACACTGAAGCTTTCTTT; clone size: -; V gene: TRBV18; J gene: TRBJ1-1; D gene: -
CDR3 protein: CAWSADRGSGYTF; CDR3 DNA: TGTGCCTGGAGCGCGGACAGGGGGAGTGGCTACACCTTC; clone size: -; V gene: TRBV30; J gene: TRBJ1-2; D gene: TRBD1
CDR3 protein: CARGGGGGTDTQYF; CDR3 DNA: TGCGCCCGGGGGGGCGGCGGGGGAACAGATACGCAGTATTTT; clone size: -; V gene: TRBV5-1; J gene: TRBJ2-3; D gene: TRBD2
CDR3 protein: CASSSRTGLGQPQHF; CDR3 DNA: TGTGCCAGTAGTTCCCGGACAGGGTTAGGTCAGCCCCAGCATTTT; clone size: -; V gene: TRBV19; J gene: TRBJ1-5; D gene: TRBD1
CDR3 protein: CASSQGGATNEKLFF; CDR3 DNA: TGTGCCAGCAGCCAAGGGGGGGCAACTAATGAAAAACTGTTTTTT; clone size: -; V gene: TRBV5-6; J gene: TRBJ1-4; D gene: -
CDR3 protein: CASSVSGGINTIYF; CDR3 DNA: TGTGCCAGCAGCGTATCAGGGGGCATAAACACCATATATTTT; clone size: -; V gene: TRBV9; J gene: TRBJ1-3; D gene: TRBD1
CDR3 protein: CASSQDYPGGLSGNTIYF; CDR3 DNA: TGTGCCAGCAGCCAAGATTACCCCGGTGGGCTTTCTGGAAACACCATATATTTT; clone size: -; V gene: TRBV3-1/TRBV3-2; J gene: TRBJ1-3; D gene: -
CDR3 protein: CASRLYSNQPQHF; CDR3 DNA: TGTGCCAGCCGGTTGTATAGCAATCAGCCCCAGCATTTT; clone size: -; V gene: TRBV7-2; J gene: TRBJ1-5; D gene: -
CDR3 protein: CASSTSGARRNTIYF; CDR3 DNA: TGTGCCAGCAGCACTAGCGGGGCCCGGCGAAACACCATATATTTT; clone size: -; V gene: TRBV11-2; J gene: TRBJ1-3; D gene: -
CDR3 protein: CASSSDLGQGDYGYTF; CDR3 DNA: TGTGCCAGCAGTTCAGACCTGGGACAGGGGGACTATGGCTACACCTTC; clone size: -; V gene: TRBV27; J gene: TRBJ1-2; D gene: TRBD1
CDR3 protein: CASSLVSRGGYTF; CDR3 DNA: TGTGCCAGCAGTCTCGTTAGTAGGGGAGGCTACACCTTC; clone size: -; V gene: TRBV6-5; J gene: TRBJ1-2; D gene: -
CDR3 protein: CASSQRQGLRRSLNEKLFF; CDR3 DNA: TGTGCCAGCTCCCAGAGACAGGGGCTAAGAAGGTCCCTAAATGAAAAACTGTTTTTT; clone size: -; V gene: TRBV18; J gene: TRBJ1-4; D gene: TRBD1
CDR3 protein: CASRRQGATDTQYF; CDR3 DNA: TGTGCCAGCAGAAGACAGGGGGCAACTGATACGCAGTATTTT; clone size: -; V gene: TRBV6-5; J gene: TRBJ2-3; D gene: TRBD1
CDR3 protein: CASSLSTHQAGANVLTF; CDR3 DNA: TGTGCCAGCAGTTTATCCACACACCAGGCGGGGGCCAACGTCCTGACTTTC; clone size: -; V gene: TRBV27; J gene: TRBJ2-6; D gene: -
CDR3 protein: CASRMRSWASQETQYF; CDR3 DNA: TGTGCCAGCAGAATGAGAAGTTGGGCCTCCCAAGAGACCCAGTACTTC; clone size: once; V gene: TRBV27; J gene: TRBJ2-5; D gene: -
CDR3 protein: CASSSLSGSGNTIYF; CDR3 DNA: TGTGCCAGCAGTTCCCTTAGTGGCTCTGGAAACACCATATATTTT; clone size: -; V gene: TRBV28; J gene: TRBJ1-3; D gene: -
CDR3 protein: CAGSLGQLNQPQHF; CDR3 DNA: TGTGCCGGGAGTCTAGGACAGCTCAATCAGCCCCAGCATTTT; clone size: -; V gene: TRBV30; J gene: TRBJ1-5; D gene: -
CDR3 protein: CASSQVTLRGSSYEQYF; CDR3 DNA: TGTGCCAGCAGCCAAGTCACCCTCAGGGGGAGCTCCTACGAGCAGTACTTC; clone size: -; V gene: TRBV3-1/TRBV3-2; J gene: TRBJ2-7; D gene: TRBD1
CDR3 protein: CASSTHEGYEQFF; CDR3 DNA: TGCGCCAGCAGCACCCACGAGGGTTATGAGCAGTTCTTC; clone size: -; V gene: TRBV5-1; J gene: TRBJ2-1; D gene: -
CDR3 protein: CASSLGTSGRAGELFF; CDR3 DNA: TGCGCCAGCAGCTTGGGGACTAGCGGGCGGGCCGGGGAGCTGTTTTTT; clone size: -; V gene: TRBV5-1; J gene: TRBJ2-2; D gene: TRBD2
CDR3 protein: CASSEALRRKGYTF; CDR3 DNA: TGTGCCAGCAGTGAAGCGCTACGTAGAAAAGGCTACACCTTC; clone size: -; V gene: TRBV2; J gene: TRBJ1-2; D gene: -
CDR3 protein: CASRRTSGSYEQYF; CDR3 DNA: TGTGCCAGCCGGCGGACTAGCGGGTCCTACGAGCAGTACTTC; clone size: -; V gene: TRBV7-2; J gene: TRBJ2-7; D gene: TRBD2
CDR3 protein: CASSQEVRDNEQFF; CDR3 DNA: TGCGCCAGCAGCCAAGAGGTCCGGGACAATGAGCAGTTCTTC; clone size: -; V gene: TRBV4-1; J gene: TRBJ2-1; D gene: -
CDR3 protein: CASSLPSGRSYEQYF; CDR3 DNA: TGCGCCAGCAGCTTACCTAGCGGGAGGTCCTACGAGCAGTACTTC; clone size: -; V gene: TRBV5-1; J gene: TRBJ2-7; D gene: TRBD2
CDR3 protein: CASSLEAPKLGYTF; CDR3 DNA: TGCGCCAGCAGCTTGGAAGCCCCGAAGCTAGGCTACACCTTC; clone size: -; V gene: TRBV5-1; J gene: TRBJ1-2; D gene: -
CDR3 protein: CASSSNRGSQGNEQFF; CDR3 DNA: TGTGCCAGCTCATCCAACAGGGGGTCCCAAGGCAATGAGCAGTTCTTC; clone size: -; V gene: TRBV18; J gene: TRBJ2-1; D gene: TRBD1
CDR3 protein: CAISVQVYDGYTF; CDR3 DNA: TGTGCCATCAGTGTACAGGTATACGATGGCTACACCTTC; clone size: -; V gene: TRBV10-3; J gene: TRBJ1-2; D gene: -
CDR3 protein: CAISEQGAGTEAFF; CDR3 DNA: TGTGCCATCAGTGAGCAGGGGGCCGGCACTGAAGCTTTCTTT; clone size: -; V gene: TRBV10-3; J gene: TRBJ1-1; D gene: TRBD1
CDR3 protein: CASSLAGGPKNIQYF; CDR3 DNA: TGTGCCAGCAGTTTAGCGGGAGGACCCAAAAACATTCAGTACTTC; clone size: -; V gene: TRBV27; J gene: TRBJ2-4; D gene: TRBD2